This entry is about one T cell receptor beta chain. What antigen it recognizes has not been identified. No per-base quality is available; no much larger clone lies one base away. This record belongs to a study of blood T cell repertoires in COVID-19 (dated by TCRdb to about 2020). About the investigation overall: The collaborator samples originated in the United States, Italy and Spain and spanned the acute and convalescent phases of COVID-19. The material from the prospective study consisted of cDNA or gDNA derived from T cells, B-cell-depleted T cells, or PBMCs. The dataset comprised deeply sampled blood TCRbeta repertoires from subjects exposed to, actively infected with, or recovered from COVID-19. A freely available public database, intended as a resource for researchers studying the immune response to SARS-CoV-2, is where the repertoires were released. The samples were drawn from two sources: the first 160 participants of the ongoing ImmuneRACE study, and 1,200 or so subjects contributed by 6 global collaborators. The sample metadata nearly always contained a de-identified subject ID, COVID-19 status, age in years and sex. HLA class I and class II types, where available, came from metadata supplied by the sample provider rather than from assay-based typing.

In Seattle, one collaborating source enrolled patients while the infection was active and tracked those patients longitudinally over the course of disease. Collaborating institutions collected whole blood in K2EDTA tubes following their own protocols. For TCRbeta analysis, collaborators shipped samples as frozen whole blood, isolated PBMCs, or DNA extracted from either of those sample types. CDR3 length: 15 amino acids, cysteine to phenylalanine. CDR3 DNA only is kept here, 45 bases in frame from base 1. V is pared back by 4 bases and J by 2 bases, with 13 bases lying between the germline termini. CDR1 and CDR2 are drawn from the germline V gene: SGDLS, YYNGEE. TCRbeta CDR3 regions were amplified from genomic DNA using the immunoSEQ Assay, a bias-controlled multiplex PCR. In the paper's pipeline: Within the assay, amplification of reference gene primers was used to estimate how many nucleated cells each sample contained. Sequence reads were collapsed and filtered to measure the absolute abundance of every unique TCRbeta CDR3 rearrangement. For each sample, productive Simpson clonality was calculated by taking the square root of Simpson's diversity index across productive rearrangements. What TCRdb holds here is the immuneACCESS table cut down to in-frame rearrangements. Part of the clones is not present; checked against another copy, under half of the missing clones reflect an unresolved V gene, and the others are unexplained. That table is the source of V, J and clone size, and D and trimming were worked out from the DNA. In all, the sample holds some 270,000 clones, and about 82% of those were seen once. Of the sample, 5.5% to 6.5% falls within the top ten clones.

Study-level results and caveats: How much clinical and demographic metadata was included differed by source and by participant, and the metadata was provided uncurated.

The sequenced sample consisted of peripheral blood. This chain is built from TRBV9 and TRBJ2-4, with TRBD2 as a weak D call on 6 bases. The sequence was obtained from a woman of 80 years or more with COVID-19, enrolled during active disease. The base sequence is TGTGCCAGCAGCCTGGACGGCGGGACCAAAAACATTCAGTACTTC. This translates into CASSLDGGTKNIQYF.